This is a list of T cell receptor beta chains from one sample in a study of preoperative IRX-2 immunotherapy in early breast cancer. Using immunoSEQ multiplex PCR, the repertoire was profiled, and TCRdb retains in-frame clones only, with some absent. The data contain about 33,000 clones, under 90% of them singletons. Material: tumor tissue, obtained after IRX-2 immunotherapy. These receptor sequences come from a human donor with breast cancer. Both conserved end residues are trimmed from each CDR3. Clone size is shown for a subset of rows, as once, few, many or a class of expanded clone.

clone_size j_call v_call cdr3_aa
NA TRBJ2-3 TRBV11-3 ASSPPGDSTDTQY
NA TRBJ1-2 TRBV19 ASSTVQGADGYT
NA TRBJ1-3 TRBV28 ASSFQGSGNTIY
NA TRBJ2-1 TRBV5-1 ASSPGDRETKQF
NA TRBJ1-2 TRBV30 AWRWGNYGYT
NA TRBJ2-7 TRBV19 ASSIGSGRGSYEQY
NA TRBJ1-3 TRBV30 AWSGSAYSGNTIY
NA TRBJ1-4 TRBV6-8 AISVGDTWNEKLF
NA TRBJ1-1 TRBV19 ASSRGPAEAF
NA TRBJ1-2 TRBV10-3 AISEAQGAGGYT
NA TRBJ1-2 TRBV18 ASSQDRETNRGYT
NA TRBJ1-6 TRBV6-8 ATRDGGYNSPLH
NA TRBJ2-5 TRBV11-3 ASTLQAGGQETQY
once TRBJ1-1 TRBV19 ASSTRGFHTEAF
NA TRBJ2-3 TRBV19 ASSPRTSGSRTDTQY
NA TRBJ2-7 TRBV19 ASSLTRGQYEQY
NA TRBJ1-6 TRBV6-8 ASSAQGAGGSPLH
NA TRBJ2-1 TRBV23-1 ASSHLKRESSYNEQF
NA TRBJ1-1 TRBV14 ASSRPGLNTEAF
NA TRBJ2-3 TRBV23-1 ASSGGRGGTDTQY
NA TRBJ2-1 TRBV6-4 AIAQGDNEQF
NA TRBJ1-3 TRBV15 ATSRDKANTGNTIY
NA TRBJ2-5 TRBV7-1 ASSLRGFETQY
NA TRBJ1-1 TRBV11-3 ASSLTRGGTEAF
NA TRBJ2-5 TRBV28 ASREGRETQY
NA TRBJ1-1 TRBV5-1 ASSLSQGLGEAF